Following are 20 T cell receptor beta chains from one sample sequenced in a study of T-cell memory formation after mild COVID-19. TCRdb reanalysed the 5' RACE reads using MiXCR and keeps one entry per CDR3 protein. The data show about 38,000 distinct CDR3 sequences, with approximately 10% seen just once and around 30% held by the top ten. Input material: PBMCs or a T cell subset sorted from them (not recorded which). Every receptor here comes from a man aged 18-30 years who had mild COVID-19 (a few samples of this study predate the infection). Cell type and time point are not known.

V usage is TRBV3-1 and J usage is TRBJ2-1; 10 bases agree with TRBD1. Germline-derived CDR1 and CDR2 are LGHDT and YNNKEL (reference sequence). The V segment lost 1 base and the J segment 9 bases; nucleotides outside the gene matches: 9. The CDR3 has 16 amino acids. Written as DNA, the CDR3 is TGTGCCAGCAGCCAAGCCCCAGGGACAGGGGTTGGTGAGCAGTTCTTC. Amino acids: CASSQAPGTGVGEQFF.

This clonotype was seen repeatedly, ten times or more. The chain employs TRBV7-9 and TRBJ2-3; TRBD1 agrees at 7 bases. Germline-derived CDR1 and CDR2 are SEHNR and FQNEAQ (reference sequence). Germline trimming cut 5 bases from V and 4 bases from J; bases unmatched to any gene: 12. CDR3 length: 16 amino acids. The CDR3 nucleotides are TGTGCCAGCAGCCCCCACCCAACAGGGGCGGCAGATACGCAGTATTTT. Its translation is CASSPHPTGAADTQYF.

This clonotype was counted at least ten times. The rearrangement uses TRBV6-2 or TRBV6-3 and TRBJ1-6; 7 bases agree with TRBD1. Unmatched junction bases numbered 12, after V lost 4 bases and J lost 15 bases. The CDR3 is made up of 14 amino acids. Germline CDR1 reads MNHEY; CDR2 reads SVGEGT. The CDR3 DNA sequence: TGTGCCAGCAGTTCCGAGTCCTGGGACAGAAGCCTCCACTTT. This sequence encodes CASSSESWDRSLHF.

This clonotype was recorded at least ten times. This sequence joins TRBV20-1 and TRBJ2-5, with D maybe TRBD2 (6 bases). V lost 0 bases, J lost 5 bases, and 16 bases lay in between. Germline CDR1 is DFQATT and CDR2 is SNEGSKA (reference sequence). The CDR3 has 15 amino acids. The CDR3 loop reads CSARDPGLFSETQYF. DNA of the CDR3: TGCAGTGCTAGAGATCCTGGACTATTCTCGGAGACCCAGTACTTC.

This clonotype showed up many times. V and J are TRBV5-1 and TRBJ2-3, with 7 bases fitting TRBD2. CDR3 length: 16 residues. V trimming: 0 bases; J trimming: 1 base; junction bases outside the gene matches: 5. The germline gives CDR1 SGHRS, CDR2 YFSETQ. CDR3 sequence: CASSLAMAGGTDTQYF. In nucleotides, the CDR3 is TGCGCCAGCAGCTTGGCCATGGCGGGGGGCACAGATACGCAGTATTTT.

This clonotype was picked up many times. The chain couples TRBV7-2 to TRBJ2-3; maybe TRBD1 (5 bases). Germline V CDR1 and CDR2: SGHTA, FQGNSA. The V and J ends lost 5 bases and 3 bases respectively, with 18 bases between them. The CDR3 length is 16 residues. Written as DNA, the CDR3 is TGTGCCAGCAGCCCCCAGGGTACCGGCGGAACAGATACGCAGTATTTT. Its protein product is CASSPQGTGGTDTQYF. Full variable domain (remainder filled in from reference TRBV7-2 and TRBJ2-3): GAGVSQSPSNKVTEKGKDVELRCDPISGHTALYWYRQSLGQGLEFLIYFQGNSAPDKSGLPSDRFSAERTGGSVSTLTIQRTQQEDSAVYLCASSPQGTGGTDTQYFGPGTRLTVL.

This clonotype was picked up many times. The J gene is TRBJ2-5, the V gene TRBV28, with D perhaps TRBD1 or TRBD2 (6 bases each). V lost 6 bases and J lost 5, with 16 bases in between. The CDR3 is made up of 14 amino acids. Germline V lookup: CDR1 MDHEN, CDR2 SYDVKM. The CDR3 DNA follows: TGTGCCAGCAGCACGGGGGCCACCAGGGAGACCCAGTACTTC. It specifies CASSTGATRETQYF.

This clonotype was counted at least ten times. This chain uses TRBV5-6 with TRBJ1-4; no clear D gene. Germline V gene data show CDR1 as SGHDT and CDR2 as YYEEEE. The CDR3 is 14 amino acids. Trimming pared 2 bases from V and 8 bases from J, leaving 13 bases between. CDR3 amino acids: CASSFRPLVEKLFF. As DNA, the CDR3 is TGTGCCAGCAGCTTCCGACCTCTTGTAGAAAAACTGTTTTTT. The variable domain in full, completed from reference TRBV5-6 and TRBJ1-4, reads DAGVTQSPTHLIKTRGQQVTLRCSPKSGHDTVSWYQQALGQGPQFIFQYYEEEERQRGNFPDRFSGHQFPNYSSELNVNALLLGDSALYLCASSFRPLVEKLFFGSGTQLSVL.

This clonotype showed up many times. V is TRBV14 and J is TRBJ1-1; D possibly corresponds to TRBD1 (6 bases). Trimming stripped 4 bases from V and 4 bases from J, with 13 bases between. Germline loops: CDR1 SGHDN, CDR2 FVKESK. This CDR3 region has 14 residues. The CDR3 DNA reads as TGTGCCAGCAGCCCAATCCAGGGGCCCACTGAAGCTTTCTTT. As protein: CASSPIQGPTEAFF.

This clonotype was observed many times. The genes are TRBV5-1 and TRBJ2-5; possibly TRBD1 or TRBD2 for D (5 bases each). CDR1 is SGHRS, CDR2 YFSETQ, per germline. The length of the CDR3 is 14 residues. V was clipped by 4 bases and J by 5 bases, with 15 bases between them. The CDR3 nucleotides are TGCGCCAGCAGCGCAGGGACCGGGGACGAGACCCAGTACTTC. This sequence encodes CASSAGTGDETQYF.

Regarding this clonotype: A much larger clone lies a single base off, so this may be a read error. The chain carries TRBV7-8 and TRBJ2-1; TRBD2 matches at 15 bases. The germline V gene encodes CDR1 SGHVS and CDR2 FQNEAQ. V was clipped by 5 bases and J by 5 bases; unmatched bases: 4. CDR3 size: 16 residues. Written as DNA, the CDR3 is TGTGCCAGCAGCGACGGACTAGCGGGGGGGAACAATGAGCAGTTCTTC. Protein product: CASSDGLAGGNNEQFF.

This clonotype was counted many times. The chain recombines TRBV7-2 with TRBJ2-3, with 12 bases aligning to TRBD2. V trimming: 5 bases; J trimming: 3 bases; junction bases outside the gene matches: 9. This CDR3 has 17 amino acids. Germline CDR1 reads SGHTA; CDR2 reads FQGNSA. CDR3 protein: CASSPSGGAVRTDTQYF. CDR3 sequence (DNA): TGTGCCAGCAGCCCTAGCGGGGGGGCCGTCAGGACAGATACGCAGTATTTT.

At least ten counts were recorded for this clonotype. V usage is TRBV9 and J usage is TRBJ2-7; 8 bases fit TRBD1. This CDR3 is 15 amino acids long. From germline, CDR1 is SGDLS and CDR2 YYNGEE. Unmatched junction bases numbered 8, after V lost 4 bases and J lost 2 bases. The CDR3 nucleotides are TGTGCCAGCAGCCCCCGGGACAGGCTAACCTACGAGCAGTACTTC. It translates to CASSPRDRLTYEQYF.

This clonotype has a handful of counts. The V gene is TRBV5-6, the J gene TRBJ2-1; no firm D call. Trimming left V 3 bases short and J 3 bases short, with 10 bases between. The CDR3 is 14 residues long. Germline V gives CDR1 SGHDT, CDR2 YYEEEE. The CDR3 DNA sequence: TGTGCCAGCAGCTCCGACGGTAGCTACAATGAGCAGTTCTTC. Protein product: CASSSDGSYNEQFF. The whole variable domain, filled in from reference TRBV5-6 and TRBJ2-1, reads DAGVTQSPTHLIKTRGQQVTLRCSPKSGHDTVSWYQQALGQGPQFIFQYYEEEERQRGNFPDRFSGHQFPNYSSELNVNALLLGDSALYLCASSSDGSYNEQFFGPGTRLTVL.

The genes are TRBV30 and TRBJ2-1, with D possibly being TRBD2 (5 bases). V dropped 2 bases and J dropped 7 bases, with 6 bases sitting between them. Germline CDR1 GTSNPN, CDR2 SVGIG (reference sequence). This CDR3 has 11 amino acids. CDR3 coding DNA: TGTGCCTGGAGTACGGGGAATGAGCAGTTCTTC. Protein product: CAWSTGNEQFF.

Comments on this clonotype: It may be a read error: a sequence one base away is much more abundant. The chain carries TRBV28 and TRBJ2-7; 11 bases line up with TRBD2. Germline assignment: CDR1 MDHEN and CDR2 SYDVKM. CDR3 size: 19 residues. This chain's CDR3 is CDSSPAFRTSGRSSYEQYV. The CDR3 DNA reads TGTGACAGCAGTCCCGCTTTTAGAACTAGCGGGAGAAGCTCCTACGAGCAGTACGTC.

This chain connects TRBV4-2 to TRBJ2-1; 7 bases match TRBD1. The length of the CDR3 is 13 residues. Germline loops: CDR1 LGHNA, CDR2 YNFKEQ. Unmatched junction bases numbered 9, after V lost 5 bases and J lost 11 bases. The CDR3 sequence: CASSEGTVHKQFF. In DNA form, the CDR3 reads TGTGCCAGCAGCGAGGGGACAGTTCATAAGCAGTTCTTC.

This clonotype was counted at least ten times. DNA of the CDR3: TGTGCCAGCAGCTTAACAGCCTTGAACACTGAAGCTTTCTTT. Protein: CASSLTALNTEAFF. The chain combines TRBV7-2 with TRBJ1-1; no clear D gene. The CDR3 has 14 amino acids. The germline CDR1 and CDR2 sequences are SGHTA and FQGNSA. Between the trimmed V and J ends, which lost 2 bases and 0 bases, there was a span of 7 bases.

This clonotype was seen a handful of times. The chain carries TRBV9 and TRBJ2-1; a weak D match, TRBD1 (6 bases). The CDR3 contains 16 residues. Trimming took 1 base from V and 8 from J, leaving 19 bases between them. The V gene's germline CDR1 is SGDLS and CDR2 YYNGEE. CDR3 nucleotides: TGTGCCAGCAGCGTACCCTTATGGGCAGGGGCGGATGAGCAGTTCTTC. The encoded protein is CASSVPLWAGADEQFF.

This clonotype came up many times. The chain recombines TRBV27 with TRBJ1-1; weak D call: TRBD1 (6 bases). Per germline, CDR1 MNHEY and CDR2 SMNVEV (reference sequence). V lost 8 bases and J lost 4, with 20 bases in between. The CDR3 totals 15 residues. The CDR3 coding sequence is TGTGCCAGCTTCTCCGTTTTGGGGGCGGCCACTGAAGCTTTCTTT. Protein product: CASFSVLGAATEAFF.